These T cell receptor beta chains were read from a single sample in a study of cytomegalovirus exposure and HLA in healthy donors. Clones were read by immunoSEQ multiplex PCR, and TCRdb kept only the in-frame ones, dropping some. The sample holds some 110,000 clones, 65% seen once. Material: PBMCs. Receptors were obtained from a woman aged 40 to 50 in good health and CMV-seropositive. Each CDR3 is given with its conserved first and last residue. A D gene is named only where the DNA matches it firmly. Clone size is not always given. Where it is, it says once, few, many or a class for expanded clones.

V gene	J gene	D gene	clone size	CDR3 DNA	CDR3 protein
TRBV4-3	TRBJ1-1	NA	NA	TGCGCCACCCGTCTCGGGGTTAACACTGAAGCTTTCTTT	CATRLGVNTEAFF
TRBV6-6	TRBJ2-1	TRBD1	NA	TGTGCCAGCAGTATACAGGGGACCTCCTACAATGAGCAGTTCTTC	CASSIQGTSYNEQFF
TRBV19	TRBJ1-3	NA	NA	TGTGCCAGTAGGCCTACAGGTACCGGAAACACCATATATTTT	CASRPTGTGNTIYF
TRBV7-2	TRBJ2-5	TRBD1	NA	TGTGCCAGCAGCTTAGGGGGACAGGGGGGCCAAGAGACCCAGTACTTC	CASSLGGQGGQETQYF
TRBV6-6	TRBJ1-6	TRBD1	NA	TGTGCCAGCAGTTTTCGGACAGGGGAAAATTCACCCCTCCACTTT	CASSFRTGENSPLHF
TRBV5-6	TRBJ1-5	NA	NA	TGTGCCAGCAGCTTGGCGGGAGGGGTTCGTAGCAATCAGCCCCAGCATTTT	CASSLAGGVRSNQPQHF
TRBV20-1	TRBJ1-1	NA	once	TGCAGTGCTAATAACGGGGTTGAAGCTTTCTTT	CSANNGVEAFF
TRBV7-9	TRBJ1-2	NA	NA	TGTGCCAGCAGCCCTTTCATGGTATTGAGTGGCTACACCTTC	CASSPFMVLSGYTF
TRBV6-5	TRBJ2-3	TRBD1	NA	TGTGCCAGCAGTTACAGGGGGCAAATCACAGATACGCAGTATTTT	CASSYRGQITDTQYF
TRBV7-2	TRBJ2-2	TRBD2	few	TGTGCCAGCAGCCCGGGGAGGGCCAGGACCGGGGAGCTGTTTTTT	CASSPGRARTGELFF